This paragraph covers one T cell receptor (beta chain) sequence. Its antigen is still unknown. The data were taken from a study of T-cell memory formation after mild COVID-19. The V end was cut by 7 bases, the J end by 4 bases, with 16 bases between. The CDR3 consists of 15 residues. Germline lookup yields CDR1 LNHDA and CDR2 SQIVND (reference sequence). Researchers used 5'RACE with constant-segment primers to make TCR alpha and TCR beta cDNA libraries that carry sample barcodes and UMIs. TCRdb reanalysed the 5' RACE reads using MiXCR and keeps one entry per CDR3 protein. The sample shows 120,000 to 150,000 distinct CDR3 sequences, 11% to 15% of them seen only once. The study's findings and limits: CD8+ contracting clones occupied EMRA, while CD4+ ones occupied mainly CM and EM.

The sequenced material came from PBMCs or a T cell subset sorted from them (not recorded which). The V gene is TRBV19, the J gene TRBJ2-2, with TRBD2 as a possible D gene (5 bases). The source of this sequence is an adult woman who had mild COVID-19 (a few samples of this study predate the infection). Cell type and time point are not known. The CDR3 sequence is CASNLLLGSTGELFF. In DNA form, the CDR3 reads TGTGCCAGTAACCTGCTGCTAGGGAGCACCGGGGAGCTGTTTTTT.